In its sample, the clone carrying this T cell receptor (beta chain) was seen a few times. The antigen remains unidentified. The entry originates in a study of T-cell reconstitution after alpha-beta-depleted transplantation in children. Per germline, CDR1 SGDLS and CDR2 YYNGEE. With V trimmed by 6 bases and J by 7 bases, 13 bases remained unmatched. This CDR3 contains 15 residues. Study-wide findings and caveats: Diversity and T-cell counts at one year after transplant derived mostly from new T cells. Reported findings indicate that, about two months after transplant, alpha-beta T cells came from several hundred expanded clones, which were derived from non-depleted graft cells. At day 60, the high TCRbeta diversity found in some patients originated from recipient T cells and thymic progenitors that had survived.

TCRbeta library construction was performed incorporating unique molecular identifiers. TCRdb called the PCR reads again in MiXCR, with one record for every CDR3 protein. This table has 750,000 to 950,000 distinct CDR3 sequences, about 15% appearing once. This receptor was obtained from a male patient between 10 and 17 years old who had a stem cell transplant for acute lymphoblastic leukemia, so the T cells may come from the graft donor. The chain has TRBV9 and TRBJ2-1; 7 positions match TRBD2. The input for sequencing was PBMCs, mostly from graft donor cells, taken 360 days after TCRalphabeta/CD19-depleted stem cell transplant. CDR3 residues: CASTNVGRGSNEQFF. The CDR3 region has the DNA TGTGCCAGCACCAACGTGGGACGCGGGAGTAATGAGCAGTTCTTC.